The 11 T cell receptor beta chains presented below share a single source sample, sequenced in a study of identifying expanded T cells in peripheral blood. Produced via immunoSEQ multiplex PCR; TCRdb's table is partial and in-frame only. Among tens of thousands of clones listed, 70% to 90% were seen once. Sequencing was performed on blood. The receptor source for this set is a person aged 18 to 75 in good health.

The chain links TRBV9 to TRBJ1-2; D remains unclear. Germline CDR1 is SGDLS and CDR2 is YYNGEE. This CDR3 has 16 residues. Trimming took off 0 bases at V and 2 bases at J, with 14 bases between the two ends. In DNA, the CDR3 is TGTGCCAGCAGCGTAGCTTTCAACACCTTAAACTATGGCTACACCTTC. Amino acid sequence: CASSVAFNTLNYGYTF.

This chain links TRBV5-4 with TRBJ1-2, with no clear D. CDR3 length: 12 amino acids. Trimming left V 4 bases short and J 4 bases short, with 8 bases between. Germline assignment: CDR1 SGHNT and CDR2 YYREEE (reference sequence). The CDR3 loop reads CASSPGVYGYTF. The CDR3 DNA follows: TGTGCCAGCAGCCCAGGAGTCTATGGCTACACCTTC. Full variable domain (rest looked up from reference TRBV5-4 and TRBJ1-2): ETGVTQSPTHLIKTRGQQVTLRCSSQSGHNTVSWYQQALGQGPQFIFQYYREEENGRGNFPPRFSGLQFPNYSSELNVNALELDDSALYLCASSPGVYGYTFGSGTRLTVV.

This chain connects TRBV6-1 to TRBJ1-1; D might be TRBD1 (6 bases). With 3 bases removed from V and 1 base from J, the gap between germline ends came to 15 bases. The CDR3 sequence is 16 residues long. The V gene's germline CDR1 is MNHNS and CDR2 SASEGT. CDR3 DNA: TGTGCCAGCAGTGAGGATTTAGAGACAGGGAACACTGAAGCTTTCTTT. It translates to CASSEDLETGNTEAFF.

The CDR3 DNA sequence: TGTGCCAGCAGCCCCGGACTAGACACAGATACGCAGTATTTT. It codes for CASSPGLDTDTQYF. The rearrangement links TRBV7-9 to TRBJ2-3; TRBD2 matches 7 bases. This CDR3 comprises 14 residues. V gave up 5 bases and J gave up 2 bases; unmatched junction bases: 4. The germline V gene encodes CDR1 SEHNR and CDR2 FQNEAQ (reference sequence).

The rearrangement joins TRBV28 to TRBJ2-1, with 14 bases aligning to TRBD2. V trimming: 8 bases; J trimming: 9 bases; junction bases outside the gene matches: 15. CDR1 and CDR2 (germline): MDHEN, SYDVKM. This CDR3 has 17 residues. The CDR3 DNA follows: TGTGCCAGCGGGACCGTGGGACTAGCGGGAGTTCTAAGTGAGCAGTTCTTC. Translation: CASGTVGLAGVLSEQFF.

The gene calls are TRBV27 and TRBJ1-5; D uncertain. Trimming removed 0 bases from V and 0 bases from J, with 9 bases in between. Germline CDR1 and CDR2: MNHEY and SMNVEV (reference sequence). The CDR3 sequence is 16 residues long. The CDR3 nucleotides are TGTGCCAGCAGTTTATCGGGCCGGATTAGCAATCAGCCCCAGCATTTT. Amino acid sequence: CASSLSGRISNQPQHF.

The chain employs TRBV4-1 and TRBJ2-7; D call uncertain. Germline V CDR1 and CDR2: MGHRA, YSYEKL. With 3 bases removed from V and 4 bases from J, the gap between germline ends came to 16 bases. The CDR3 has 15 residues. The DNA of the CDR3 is TGCGCCAGCAGCCACATAGGGCGGAACACATACGAGCAGTACTTC. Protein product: CASSHIGRNTYEQYF.

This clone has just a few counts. For the CDR3, the DNA is TGCGCCAGCAGCTTGGATACAGGGGGCCAAGAGACCCAGTACTTC. It encodes CASSLDTGGQETQYF. This rearrangement joins TRBV5-1 to TRBJ2-5; TRBD1 matches 8 bases. The length of the CDR3 is 15 residues. The junction had 2 bases not matched to a gene; V was cut back by 0 bases and J by 1 base. Looked up from germline, CDR1 is SGHRS and CDR2 is YFSETQ.

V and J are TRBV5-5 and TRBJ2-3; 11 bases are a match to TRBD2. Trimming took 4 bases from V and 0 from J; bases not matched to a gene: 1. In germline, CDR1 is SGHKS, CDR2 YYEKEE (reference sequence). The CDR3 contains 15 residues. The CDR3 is CASSRTSGSTDTQYF. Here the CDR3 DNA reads TGTGCCAGCAGCCGGACTAGCGGGAGCACAGATACGCAGTATTTT.

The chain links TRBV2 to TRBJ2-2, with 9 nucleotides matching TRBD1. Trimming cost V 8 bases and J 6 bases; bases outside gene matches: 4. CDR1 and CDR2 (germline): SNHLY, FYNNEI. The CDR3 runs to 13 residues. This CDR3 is CASHRGLAGELFF. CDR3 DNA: TGTGCCAGCCACAGGGGGCTCGCCGGGGAGCTGTTTTTT.

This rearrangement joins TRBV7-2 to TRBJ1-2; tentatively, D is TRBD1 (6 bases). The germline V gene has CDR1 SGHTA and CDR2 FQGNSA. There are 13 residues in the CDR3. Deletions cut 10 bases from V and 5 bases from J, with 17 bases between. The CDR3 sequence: CATQDRFKYGYTF. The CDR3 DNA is TGTGCCACCCAGGACAGATTTAAATATGGCTACACCTTC.